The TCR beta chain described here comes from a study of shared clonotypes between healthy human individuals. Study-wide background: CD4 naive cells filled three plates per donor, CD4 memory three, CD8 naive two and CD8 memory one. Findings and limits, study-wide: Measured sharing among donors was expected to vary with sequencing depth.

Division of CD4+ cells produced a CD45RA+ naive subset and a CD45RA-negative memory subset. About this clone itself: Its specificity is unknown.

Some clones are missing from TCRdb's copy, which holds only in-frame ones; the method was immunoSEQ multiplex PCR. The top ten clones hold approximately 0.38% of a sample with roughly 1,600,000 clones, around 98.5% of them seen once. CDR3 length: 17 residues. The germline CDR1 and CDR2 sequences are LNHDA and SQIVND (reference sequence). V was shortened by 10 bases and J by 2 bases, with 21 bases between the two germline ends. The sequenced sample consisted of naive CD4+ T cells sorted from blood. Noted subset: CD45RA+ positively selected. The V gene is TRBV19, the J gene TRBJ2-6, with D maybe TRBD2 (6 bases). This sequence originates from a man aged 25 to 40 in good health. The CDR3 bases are TGTGCCACCCAGCGGAGGGTGGACCTCACTGGGGCCAACGTCCTGACTTTC. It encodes CATQRRVDLTGANVLTF.